The 25 T cell receptor beta chains below come from one sample, sequenced in a study of blood T cells in healthy people across ages. PCR was performed a second time for 7 to 11 cycles using a sample-barcoded 5' primer and a J-beta primer mix. TCRdb re-called the 5' RACE reads with MiXCR, one entry per CDR3 protein. The data show more than 550,000 distinct CDR3 sequences, about 20% seen once. Sequencing was carried out using blood. Receptors were obtained from a man in his 70s in good health.

The chain combines TRBV3-1 with TRBJ2-3; 10 nucleotides agree with TRBD2. In germline, CDR1 is LGHDT, CDR2 YNNKEL (reference sequence). The CDR3 has 15 amino acids. V dropped 2 bases and J dropped 5; count of bases not matched to a gene: 4. In DNA form, the CDR3 reads TGTGCCAGCAGCCAAAGCGGGGGGGAGGGAGATACGCAGTATTTT. Its protein product is CASSQSGGEGDTQYF.

This clonotype was counted ten times or more. The rearrangement links TRBV5-1 to TRBJ1-4, with 11 bases fitting TRBD1. Looked up from germline, CDR1 is SGHRS and CDR2 is YFSETQ. The CDR3 has 14 residues. The junction had 4 bases not matched to a gene; V was cut back by 4 bases and J by 8 bases. The CDR3: CASSGQGAGEKLFF. CDR3 nucleotides: TGCGCCAGCAGCGGACAGGGGGCAGGAGAAAAACTGTTTTTT.

A few counts support this clonotype. V gene TRBV29-1 combines with J gene TRBJ1-1, with 8 positions matching TRBD1. Trimming removed 7 bases from V and 4 bases from J; junction bases left unmatched: 14. This CDR3 is 15 amino acids long. The germline gives CDR1 SQVTM, CDR2 ANQGSEA. The CDR3 bases are TGCAGCGAAAATGGACAGGGTAAAGGGGGCACTGAAGCTTTCTTT. Its protein product is CSENGQGKGGTEAFF.

The CDR3 nucleotides read TGTGCCAGCAGTGAAGTGCTAGCGGGAGGAGCGGATACGCAGTATTTT. It codes for CASSEVLAGGADTQYF. V is TRBV25-1 and J is TRBJ2-3, with TRBD2 identical over 11 bases. The CDR3 sequence is 16 residues long. The V gene end was trimmed by 2 bases and the J gene end by 6 bases; junction bases not matched to a gene: 7. CDR1 MGHDK and CDR2 SYGVNS come from the germline V gene.

V and J are TRBV7-9 and TRBJ1-6, with D tentatively TRBD1 (6 bases). CDR3 size: 14 residues. From germline, CDR1 is SEHNR and CDR2 FQNEAQ (reference sequence). Trimming stripped 5 bases from V and 7 bases from J, with 12 bases between. CDR3 nucleotides: TGTGCCAGCAGCGAGAGGGGGACAAATTCACCCCTCCACTTT. As protein: CASSERGTNSPLHF.

This clonotype was counted at least ten times. The CDR3 is CASSYSTLGTQYF. The CDR3 nucleotides read TGTGCCAGCAGCTACTCAACACTCGGGACCCAGTACTTC. The gene calls are TRBV14 and TRBJ2-5, with D unresolved. Germline CDR1 reads SGHDN; CDR2 reads FVKESK. The CDR3 is made up of 13 amino acids. V lost 5 bases, J lost 7 bases, and 14 bases lay in between.

The CDR3 bases are TGTGCCAGCATTGGACGACAGGGGGTAAGGGAGACCCAGTACTTC. Translated: CASIGRQGVRETQYF. The V and J genes are TRBV6-1 and TRBJ2-5; the match to TRBD1 covers 9 bases. CDR3 length: 15 amino acids. V dropped 7 bases and J dropped 5; count of bases not matched to a gene: 11. CDR1 is MNHNS, CDR2 SASEGT, per germline.

This rearrangement joins TRBV20-1 to TRBJ2-3, with a weak D call TRBD1 (5 bases). V dropped 0 bases and J dropped 9 bases, with 16 bases sitting between them. CDR3 size: 14 residues. Germline V gives CDR1 DFQATT, CDR2 SNEGSKA (reference sequence). The CDR3 here is CSARDGALKGTQYF. CDR3 nucleotides: TGCAGTGCTAGAGATGGTGCACTCAAGGGGACGCAGTATTTT.

This clonotype was picked up a small number of times. One junction end does not reproduce the germline sequence, and a read error may be involved. The chain links TRBV25-1 to TRBJ2-7, with TRBD2 identical over 7 bases. In germline, CDR1 is MGHDK, CDR2 SYGVNS. CDR3 length: 11 amino acids. CDR3 sequence (DNA): TGTGTCAGCGGGACGCGCGGAGAGCAGTACTTC. Encoded protein: CVSGTRGEQYF.

V is TRBV18 and J is TRBJ2-5; possible D gene TRBD1, 5 bases. V lost 5 bases to trimming and J lost 5 bases, with 18 bases between them. Per germline, CDR1 KGHSH and CDR2 LQKENI. CDR3 length equals 15 residues. CDR3 in DNA: TGTGCCAGCTCAAAGGGGTCGGCAGCGAGGGAGACCCAGTACTTC. Protein sequence: CASSKGSAARETQYF.

The chain combines TRBV7-2 with TRBJ2-6; D is uncertain. The CDR3 contains 17 residues. Trimming took 3 bases from V and 0 from J, leaving 12 bases between them. CDR1 and CDR2 (germline): SGHTA, FQGNSA. The CDR3 loop is CASSLRRKSSGANVLTF. The CDR3 region has the DNA TGTGCCAGCAGCTTGAGACGGAAGAGCTCTGGGGCCAACGTCCTGACTTTC.

V gene TRBV9 combines with J gene TRBJ1-6; 7 bases match TRBD1. Germline lookup yields CDR1 SGDLS and CDR2 YYNGEE. CDR3 size: 16 residues. The V gene end was trimmed by 3 bases and the J gene end by 10 bases; junction bases not matched to a gene: 13. Here the CDR3 reads CASSARDRGRGSPLHF. In nucleotides, the CDR3 is TGTGCCAGCAGCGCACGGGACAGAGGGCGTGGATCACCCCTCCACTTT.

The genes are TRBV10-3 and TRBJ2-7, with a possible D match to TRBD2 (6 bases). The J call is in doubt because the DNA end fits TRBJ2-5 better. The CDR3 runs 13 residues. Per germline, CDR1 ENHRY and CDR2 SYGVKD. CDR3: CAITGDVEETQYF. The CDR3 DNA follows: TGTGCCATCACGGGGGATGTGGAGGAGACCCAGTACTTC.

A few counts support this clonotype. The CDR3, as DNA: TGTGCCAGCAGCGGAGGGCTACAGTCTAGCACAGATACGCAGTATTTT. It codes for CASSGGLQSSTDTQYF. The rearrangement joins TRBV7-6 to TRBJ2-3, with D possibly TRBD2 on 6 matching bases. CDR1 is SGHVS, CDR2 FNYEAQ, per germline. V lost 5 bases and J 0 bases, leaving 15 bases between the germline ends. The CDR3 length is 16 residues.

This clonotype came up a few times. The chain uses TRBV4-3 and TRBJ1-6; D possibly corresponds to TRBD1 (5 bases). The CDR3 spans 15 residues. Germline CDR1 LGHNA, CDR2 YSLEER. Between the trimmed V and J ends, which lost 0 bases and 10 bases, there was a span of 13 bases. The CDR3 bases are TGCGCCAGCAGCCAAGATTCGCAGGGACTATCACCCCTCCACTTT. Its protein product is CASSQDSQGLSPLHF.

J is TRBJ1-2 and V is TRBV29-1; D unclear. V was cut by 4 bases and J by 5 bases, with 14 bases left in between. The CDR3 sequence is 13 residues long. Germline V gene sequence: CDR1 SQVTM, CDR2 ANQGSEA. This chain's CDR3 is CSVGSSLGYGYTF. DNA for the CDR3: TGCAGCGTTGGGTCCAGCCTGGGGTATGGCTACACCTTC.

The V call is TRBV12-3 or TRBV12-4, the J call TRBJ1-2, with 8 bases identical to TRBD1. This CDR3 region has 12 residues. J gave up 8 bases and V 6 bases, and 5 bases lay outside the gene matches. As DNA, the CDR3 is TGTGCCAGCAGCCAACAGGGGGGCGGCTACACCTTC. Protein: CASSQQGGGYTF.

This clonotype came up many times. The chain is built from TRBV28 and TRBJ2-7; 8 bases agree with TRBD1. Germline trimming cut 11 bases from V and 4 bases from J; bases unmatched to any gene: 7. The CDR3 has 12 residues. The germline CDR1 and CDR2 sequences are MDHEN and SYDVKM. The CDR3 loop reads CAAQGAVYEQYF. The CDR3 DNA follows: TGTGCCGCCCAGGGGGCGGTTTACGAGCAGTACTTC.

This clonotype was seen only a few times. CDR3 region: CSASRDLYEQYF. DNA of the CDR3: TGCAGTGCTAGCAGGGATCTTTACGAGCAGTACTTC. The gene calls are TRBV20-1 and TRBJ2-7; D may be TRBD1 (5 bases). Trimming removed 3 bases from V and 4 bases from J, with 10 bases in between. CDR1 DFQATT and CDR2 SNEGSKA come from the germline V gene (reference sequence). The CDR3 sequence is 12 residues long.

This clonotype occurred a few times. The chain employs TRBV6-5 and TRBJ1-1; 9 positions match TRBD1. Trimming removed 5 bases from V and 6 bases from J; junction bases left unmatched: 19. CDR1 is MNHEY, CDR2 SVGAGI, per germline. The CDR3 is 18 residues long. The CDR3 here is CASSHPQNRGRNRPEAFF. The CDR3 DNA reads as TGTGCCAGCAGTCACCCCCAAAACAGGGGGCGGAATCGTCCTGAAGCTTTCTTT.

A few counts support this clonotype. The genes are TRBV12-3 or TRBV12-4 and TRBJ1-5; no definite D call. V was cut by 5 bases and J by 5 bases, with 16 bases left in between. This CDR3 contains 15 residues. Here the CDR3 DNA reads TGTGCCAGCAGTCCGCGGGCCTCGGGTTATCAGCCCCAGCATTTT. This encodes CASSPRASGYQPQHF.

The chain has TRBV12-3 or TRBV12-4 and TRBJ1-1; D is unresolved. The CDR3 is 13 residues long. Trimming took 5 bases from V and 3 from J, leaving 10 bases between them. The CDR3 sequence is CASSPTRDTEAFF. The CDR3 DNA sequence: TGTGCCAGCAGTCCGACGCGGGACACTGAAGCTTTCTTT.

This clonotype was picked up a small number of times. The chain's CDR3 is CASSLGGQALSYEQYF. Written as DNA, the CDR3 is TGCGCCAGCAGCTTGGGGGGGCAGGCCCTCTCCTACGAGCAGTACTTC. The chain has TRBV5-1 and TRBJ2-7; D may be TRBD1 (6 bases). The CDR3 consists of 16 residues. Germline CDR1 SGHRS, CDR2 YFSETQ. Trimming left V 0 bases short and J 0 bases short, with 13 bases between.

The genes are TRBV12-3 or TRBV12-4 and TRBJ1-1; D possibly corresponds to TRBD1 (5 bases). The CDR3 has 15 amino acids. With 3 bases removed from V and 3 bases from J, the gap between germline ends came to 14 bases. CDR3 DNA: TGTGCCAGCAGTTTTTCTTCAGGGATTGACACTGAAGCTTTCTTT. The encoded protein is CASSFSSGIDTEAFF.

This clonotype was observed once. The rearrangement uses TRBV5-1 and TRBJ1-4; D is undetermined. V gave up 1 base and J gave up 5 bases, with 15 bases separating them. The CDR3 covers 16 residues. CDR1 and CDR2 (germline): SGHRS, YFSETQ. CDR3 sequence reads: CASSLRADGQNEKLFF. The CDR3 region has the DNA TGCGCCAGCAGCTTGCGTGCCGACGGCCAAAATGAAAAACTGTTTTTT. Combining the CDR3 with reference TRBV5-1 and TRBJ1-4 gives the whole variable domain KAGVTQTPRYLIKTRGQQVTLSCSPISGHRSVSWYQQTPGQGLQFLFEYFSETQRNKGNFPGRFSGRQFSNSRSEMNVSTLELGDSALYLCASSLRADGQNEKLFFGSGTQLSVL.